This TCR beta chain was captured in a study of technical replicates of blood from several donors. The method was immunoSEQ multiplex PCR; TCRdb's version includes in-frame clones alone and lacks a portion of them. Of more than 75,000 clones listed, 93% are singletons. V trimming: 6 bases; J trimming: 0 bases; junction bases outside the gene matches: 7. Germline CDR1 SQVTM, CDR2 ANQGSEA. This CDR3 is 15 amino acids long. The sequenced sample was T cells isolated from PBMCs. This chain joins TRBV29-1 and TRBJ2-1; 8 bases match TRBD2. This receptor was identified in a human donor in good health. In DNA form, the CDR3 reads TGCAGCGTAGAGAGGGCGGGAGGCTCCTACAATGAGCAGTTCTTC. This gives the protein CSVERAGGSYNEQFF.